A selection of T cell receptor beta chains follows, all from one sample in a study of shared clonotypes between healthy human individuals. Measured with immunoSEQ multiplex PCR; TCRdb has only the in-frame clones, and not every one. The sample carries hundreds of thousands of clones, about 79% recorded once. Sequencing used PBMCs. These receptors all stem from a woman aged 40 to 50 in good health. Some clones in this sample may be carry-over from other donors' samples. Each CDR3 is given with its conserved first and last residue. The D gene is left open where the match is weak. The size of a clone is reported for some rows only, either as once, few or many, or as a class for expanded clones.

TRBV30	-	TRBJ2-1	-	CAWGEDRGIFYNEQFF	TGTGCCTGGGGGGAGGACCGGGGAATCTTTTACAATGAGCAGTTCTTC
TRBV28	-	TRBJ1-2	-	CASSFSRQEVYGYTF	TGTGCCAGCAGTTTCTCCCGACAGGAAGTCTATGGCTACACCTTC
TRBV6-5	-	TRBJ2-1	TRBD2	CASTLFAGEYNEQFF	TGTGCCAGCACCCTCTTTGCGGGAGAGTACAATGAGCAGTTCTTC
TRBV28	-	TRBJ1-3	-	CASSSGNTIYF	TGTGCCAGCAGTTCTGGAAACACCATATATTTT
TRBV2	-	TRBJ1-1	TRBD1	CASGRDRASSTEAFF	TGTGCCAGCGGCCGGGACAGGGCGAGTAGCACTGAAGCTTTCTTT
TRBV15	-	TRBJ1-1	-	CATSRGRTNTEAFF	TGTGCCACCAGCAGGGGACGGACGAACACTGAAGCTTTCTTT
TRBV2	-	TRBJ1-4	TRBD1	CASTLRGTGGGKLFF	TGTGCCAGCACCCTGAGGGGGACAGGGGGCGGAAAACTGTTTTTT
TRBV18	-	TRBJ1-1	-	CASSRDSTAGSEAFF	TGTGCCAGCTCACGGGACTCGACAGCAGGGTCCGAAGCTTTCTTT
TRBV6-1	many	TRBJ2-7	TRBD2	CASRWTSGSYEQYF	TGTGCCAGCAGGTGGACTAGCGGCTCCTACGAGCAGTACTTC
TRBV11-2	-	TRBJ1-2	TRBD1	CASSLAGGSSYGYTF	TGTGCCAGCAGCTTGGCAGGGGGCAGCAGCTATGGCTACACCTTC
TRBV7-6	-	TRBJ2-1	-	CASSPGISGVSYNEQFF	TGTGCCAGCAGCCCGGGGATTTCGGGCGTCTCCTACAATGAGCAGTTCTTC
TRBV18	-	TRBJ1-1	TRBD1	CASSLRTGAGENTEAFF	TGTGCCAGCTCACTCCGGACAGGGGCCGGTGAGAACACTGAAGCTTTCTTT
TRBV28	few	TRBJ2-3	TRBD2	CASRLGGEPDTQYF	TGTGCCAGCAGACTTGGGGGGGAGCCAGATACGCAGTATTTT
TRBV15	once	TRBJ2-3	-	CATSRNRDTQYF	TGTGCCACCAGCAGAAACCGAGATACGCAGTATTTT
TRBV5-6	-	TRBJ1-4	-	CASSSHRVTNEKLFF	TGTGCCAGCAGCTCCCACAGAGTAACTAATGAAAAACTGTTTTTT
TRBV2	-	TRBJ2-1	-	CASSAQGGSYNEQFF	TGTGCCAGCAGTGCTCAGGGGGGCTCCTACAATGAGCAGTTCTTC
TRBV6-5	-	TRBJ2-2	-	CASSPLPPSTGELFF	TGTGCCAGCAGTCCCCTCCCCCCGAGCACCGGGGAGCTGTTTTTT
TRBV9	-	TRBJ1-5	-	CASSPRGGSEPQHF	TGTGCCAGCAGCCCCCGGGGGGGGTCGGAGCCCCAGCATTTT
TRBV28	-	TRBJ2-3	-	CASREGDTQYF	TGTGCCAGCAGGGAAGGAGATACGCAGTATTTT
TRBV7-2	-	TRBJ1-3	-	CASSISRGGSGNTIYF	TGTGCCAGCAGCATAAGTAGGGGGGGCTCTGGAAACACCATATATTTT
TRBV5-1	-	TRBJ2-1	TRBD1	CASSINPGGREQFF	TGCGCCAGCAGCATAAACCCAGGGGGTCGGGAGCAGTTCTTC
TRBV7-9	-	TRBJ2-1	TRBD2	CASSLGAGVLNEQFF	TGTGCCAGCAGCTTAGGAGCGGGGGTATTAAATGAGCAGTTCTTC
TRBV28	-	TRBJ2-1	TRBD1	CASSDLLTGHSYNEQFF	TGTGCCAGCAGTGACCTCTTGACAGGGCACTCCTACAATGAGCAGTTCTTC
TRBV5-4	-	TRBJ2-7	TRBD1	CASSLGTGFYEQYF	TGTGCCAGCAGCTTGGGGACAGGATTCTACGAGCAGTACTTC
TRBV27	-	TRBJ2-2	TRBD1	CASSRTRTGNTGELFF	TGTGCCAGCAGTCGGACCCGGACAGGGAACACCGGGGAGCTGTTTTTT